Listed below are T cell receptor beta chains from one sample, sequenced in a study of identical twins. TCRdb itself ran the 5' RACE reads through MiXCR, one entry per CDR3 protein. Seen here are about 1.7 million distinct CDR3 sequences, about 31% observed once, and the top ten hold approximately 0.29%. Source material: cord blood. The source of these receptors is a newborn girl in good health. Both conserved end residues are part of each CDR3. A D gene is named only where the DNA matches it firmly. Rows give clone size only sometimes, using once, few, many, or a class for an expanded clone.

TRBV7-9	TRBJ2-7	NA	NA	15	CASSLNGGHYNEQYF	TGTGCCAGCAGCCTGAACGGGGGGCACTACAATGAGCAGTACTTC
TRBV20-1	TRBJ2-3	NA	NA	13	CSATGPISDTQYF	TGCAGTGCTACCGGACCGATTTCAGATACGCAGTATTTT
TRBV19	TRBJ1-5	NA	NA	15	CASSIVRRGNQPQHF	TGTGCCAGTAGTATTGTCCGGCGAGGCAATCAGCCCCAGCATTTT
TRBV4-1	TRBJ2-7	NA	few	14	CASSVRGDIAEQYF	TGCGCCAGCAGCGTGCGGGGAGATATTGCCGAGCAGTACTTC
TRBV7-2	TRBJ2-1	NA	NA	15	CASKFSTGSYNEQFF	TGTGCCAGCAAATTCAGCACGGGCTCCTACAATGAGCAGTTCTTC
TRBV15	TRBJ2-1	NA	few	12	CATSVGYNEQFF	TGTGCCACCAGTGTAGGCTACAATGAGCAGTTCTTC
TRBV7-9	TRBJ2-3	NA	few	15	CASSSRFRSSDTQYF	TGTGCCAGCAGCTCTAGGTTTAGAAGCTCAGATACGCAGTATTTT
TRBV10-3	TRBJ2-7	TRBD1	NA	16	CVISEGGTGYTYEQYF	TGTGTCATCAGTGAGGGAGGGACAGGGTATACGTACGAGCAGTACTTC
TRBV6-5	TRBJ1-1	NA	NA	15	CASSYSPWGNTEAFF	TGTGCCAGCAGTTACTCCCCCTGGGGGAACACTGAAGCTTTCTTT
TRBV20-1	TRBJ2-7	TRBD1	NA	14	CSAMDRENPYEQYF	TGCAGTGCTATGGACAGGGAGAATCCCTACGAGCAGTACTTC
TRBV10-2	TRBJ1-6	NA	few	15	CASSESSQGNSPLHF	TGCGCCAGCAGTGAGTCGAGCCAGGGAAATTCACCCCTCCACTTT
TRBV6-6	TRBJ2-5	TRBD1	NA	13	CASLGQGWNEQYF	TGTGCCAGCCTAGGACAGGGTTGGAATGAGCAGTACTTC
TRBV3-1	TRBJ2-3	TRBD2	few	17	CASSQSIAGGNTDTQYF	TGTGCCAGCAGCCAGTCTATAGCGGGTGGGAACACAGATACGCAGTATTTT
TRBV14	TRBJ2-1	TRBD2	NA	15	CASSPTSGITVEQFF	TGTGCCAGCAGCCCAACTAGCGGGATAACGGTTGAGCAGTTCTTC
TRBV20-1	TRBJ2-1	NA	NA	10	CSARSAEQFF	TGCAGTGCTAGGTCGGCTGAGCAGTTCTTC
TRBV3-1	TRBJ2-4	NA	NA	12	CASSQDWDIQYF	TGTGCCAGCAGCCAAGATTGGGACATTCAGTACTTC
TRBV2	TRBJ1-5	NA	NA	13	CASTSQENQPQHF	TGTGCCAGCACCTCACAGGAGAATCAGCCCCAGCATTTT
TRBV24-1	TRBJ2-7	NA	NA	14	CATSDYRGRYEQYF	TGTGCCACCAGTGATTATAGGGGGAGGTACGAGCAGTACTTC
TRBV20-1	TRBJ1-1	TRBD1	NA	15	CSARTYDRGGTEAFF	TGCAGTGCTAGAACTTACGACAGGGGGGGCACTGAAGCTTTCTTT
TRBV7-2	TRBJ1-1	NA	NA	17	CASSLGLLGLGGTEAFF	TGTGCCAGCAGCTTAGGGTTGTTGGGGCTTGGGGGCACTGAAGCTTTCTTT
TRBV27	TRBJ1-2	NA	few	13	CASSSRDAYGYTF	TGTGCCAGCAGTTCGAGGGACGCCTATGGCTACACCTTC
TRBV4-2	TRBJ2-3	TRBD2	few	21	CASSQDGGGWTSPRSTDTQYF	TGTGCCAGCAGCCAAGATGGGGGGGGATGGACTAGCCCCCGGAGCACAGATACGCAGTATTTT
TRBV7-2	TRBJ2-7	NA	NA	15	CASSLESLGTSEQYF	TGTGCCAGCAGCTTAGAGTCGCTCGGCACTTCCGAGCAGTACTTC
TRBV3-1	TRBJ1-1	TRBD1	NA	12	CASSHHDRAAFF	TGTGCCAGCAGCCATCATGACAGGGCGGCTTTCTTT
TRBV2	TRBJ1-2	NA	NA	12	CASSETGNGYTF	TGTGCCAGCAGTGAAACGGGGAACGGCTACACCTTC
TRBV29-1	TRBJ2-5	TRBD1	many	13	CSVDGTAQETQYF	TGCAGCGTTGACGGGACAGCCCAAGAGACCCAGTACTTC
TRBV7-2	TRBJ1-2	NA	few	12	CASSFKRGGYTF	TGTGCCAGCAGCTTTAAACGGGGGGGCTACACCTTC
TRBV27	TRBJ2-1	NA	NA	17	CASSPTGIWLAVNEQFF	TGTGCCAGCAGTCCCACAGGGATATGGCTAGCGGTGAATGAGCAGTTCTTC
TRBV4-2	TRBJ1-2	NA	few	13	CASSQDYDYGYTF	TGTGCCAGCAGCCAAGATTACGACTATGGCTACACCTTC
TRBV6-6	TRBJ2-3	TRBD2	NA	16	CASSYSKRESTDTQYF	TGTGCCAGCAGTTACTCGAAGCGGGAGAGCACAGATACGCAGTATTTT
TRBV5-1	TRBJ2-2	TRBD1	NA	15	CASSLGDRGTGELFF	TGCGCCAGCAGCTTGGGGGACAGGGGCACCGGGGAGCTGTTTTTT
TRBV6-5	TRBJ2-5	TRBD1	NA	15	CASSYAGTGATGLYF	TGTGCCAGCAGTTACGCCGGGACAGGGGCGACGGGATTGTACTTC
TRBV27	TRBJ1-5	NA	NA	13	CASSREANQPQHF	TGTGCCAGCTCAAGGGAAGCCAATCAGCCCCAGCATTTT
TRBV11-1	TRBJ2-3	TRBD2	NA	16	CASSPPGLAGRDTRYF	TGTGCCAGCAGCCCCCCGGGACTAGCGGGAAGGGATACGCGGTATTTT
TRBV10-3	TRBJ2-1	TRBD2	once	15	CAIRSGSGNQETQFF	TGTGCCATCAGGTCAGGTAGCGGGAATCAAGAGACCCAGTTCTTC